This TCR beta chain was captured by sequencing in a study of T cell repertoires in cytomegalovirus infection. Across the study: Both CMV infection and a matching HLA type were indicated by public TCR beta signatures. Study results and limitations: Using cumulative public TCR beta family frequency, the authors identified those who carried CMV together with the relevant HLA. There were HLA-C-restricted CMV-specific TCR beta clonotypes dominating the ex vivo response.

A word on this clonotype: Antigen unknown.

There are 17 residues in the CDR3. V lost 3 bases to trimming and J lost 1 base, with 17 bases between them. Germline lookup yields CDR1 SNHLY and CDR2 FYNNEI. Via MiXCR, TCRdb re-called the reads, giving one row per CDR3 protein. The sample includes a few hundred thousand distinct CDR3 sequences, about a sixth seen only once; the top ten take about 12%. The receptor's source is a human donor in good health (CMV status not recorded). Some clones in this sample may be carry-over from other donors' samples. The sequencing sample was made of PBMCs. This sequence joins TRBV2 and TRBJ2-3; D tentatively fits TRBD1 or TRBD2 (6 bases each). CDR3 nucleotide sequence: TGTGCCAGCAGTGATACTTGGGGGGCGCGCGGCACAGATACGCAGTATTTT. Protein: CASSDTWGARGTDTQYF. Together with reference TRBV2 and TRBJ2-3, the CDR3 gives the full variable domain: EPEVTQTPSHQVTQMGQEVILRCVPISNHLYFYWYRQILGQKVEFLVSFYNNEISEKSEIFDDQFSVERPDGSNFTLKIRSTKLEDSAMYFCASSDTWGARGTDTQYFGPGTRLTVL.